This T cell receptor beta chain originates from a study of cytomegalovirus exposure and HLA in healthy donors. Study-wide background: Early released data had 80 million or so unique TCRs, all coming from HLA-typed donors. Study conclusions and caveats: A list of approximately 160 TCR beta chains associated with cytomegalovirus was given. Likely technical artifact: a cluster of highly shared sequence variants. In a later analysis, TCR beta V- and J-gene trimming was associated with a missense DCLRE1C variant.

As concerns this clone: What it binds is unknown.

A multiplex PCR was run with 60 Vbeta primers and 13 Jbeta primers. Only in-frame clones appear in the TCRdb table, and some are missing; sequencing was by immunoSEQ multiplex PCR. The table has about 110,000 clones, around 72% seen once. The receptor's source is a male donor in good health and CMV-seronegative. Sequencing input: PBMCs.

Here the CDR3 reads CASSGTRRNYGYTF. The CDR3 DNA reads as TGTGCCAGCAGTGGGACAAGAAGGAACTATGGCTACACCTTC. V is TRBV6-1 and J is TRBJ1-2; tentative D call: TRBD1 (5 bases). V lost 4 bases and J lost 2, with 11 bases in between. CDR1 is MNHNS, CDR2 SASEGT, per germline. This CDR3 is built from 14 residues.